The clone carrying this T cell receptor (beta chain) was recorded only once. Its antigen remains unidentified. Germline values: CDR1 SNHLY, CDR2 FYNNEI. V lost 8 bases to trimming and J lost 0 bases, with 7 bases between them. The CDR3 is made up of 12 amino acids. This sample was included in a study of shared clonotypes between healthy human individuals. Whole-study results and caveats: Only blood underwent sampling, and tissue repertoires likely differ.

Across several immunoSEQ plates, the genomic DNA of each subset was split evenly. Sequenced by immunoSEQ multiplex PCR; TCRdb stores in-frame clones only, minus some. The sample lists some 2,400,000 clones, 90% to 96% occurring once. The clonotype comes from a man between 18 and 35 years old in good health. The sequencing input was naive CD4+ T cells sorted from blood. Subset meaning: CD45RA+ positively selected. This chain joins TRBV2 and TRBJ1-1; no definite D call. The CDR3 protein is CASGRMNTEAFF. The CDR3 DNA reads as TGTGCCAGCGGCAGGATGAACACTGAAGCTTTCTTT.